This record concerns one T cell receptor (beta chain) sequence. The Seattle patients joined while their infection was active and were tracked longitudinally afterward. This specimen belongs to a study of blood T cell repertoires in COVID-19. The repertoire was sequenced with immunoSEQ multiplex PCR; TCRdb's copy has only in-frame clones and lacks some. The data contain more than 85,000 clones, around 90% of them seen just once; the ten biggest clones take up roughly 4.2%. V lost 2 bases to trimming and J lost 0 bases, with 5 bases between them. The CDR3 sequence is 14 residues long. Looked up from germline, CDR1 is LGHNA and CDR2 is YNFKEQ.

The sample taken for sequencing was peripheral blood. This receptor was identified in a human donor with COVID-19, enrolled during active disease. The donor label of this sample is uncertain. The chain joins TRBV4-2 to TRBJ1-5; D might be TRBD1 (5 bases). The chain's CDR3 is CASSQTGSNQPQHF. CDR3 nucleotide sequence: TGTGCCAGCAGCCAAACAGGTAGCAATCAGCCCCAGCATTTT.